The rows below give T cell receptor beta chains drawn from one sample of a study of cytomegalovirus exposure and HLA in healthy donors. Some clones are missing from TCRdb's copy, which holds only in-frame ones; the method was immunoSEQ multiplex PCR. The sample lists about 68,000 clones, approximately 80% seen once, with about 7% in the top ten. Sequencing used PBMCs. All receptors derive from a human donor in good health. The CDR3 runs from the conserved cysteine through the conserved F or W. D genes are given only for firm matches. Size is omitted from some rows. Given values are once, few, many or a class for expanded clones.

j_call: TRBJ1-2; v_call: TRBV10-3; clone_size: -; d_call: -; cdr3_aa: CAISESPGAHGYTF; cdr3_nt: TGTGCCATCAGTGAGTCCCCAGGGGCGCATGGCTACACCTTC
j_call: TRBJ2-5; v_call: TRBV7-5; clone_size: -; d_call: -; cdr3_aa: CARSLAGQGLRQETQYF; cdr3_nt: TGTGCCAGAAGCTTAGCGGGACAGGGATTAAGGCAAGAGACCCAGTACTTC
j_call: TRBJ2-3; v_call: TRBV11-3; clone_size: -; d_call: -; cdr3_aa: CASSLMGARTDTQYF; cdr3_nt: TGTGCCAGCAGCTTAATGGGCGCCCGCACAGATACGCAGTATTTT
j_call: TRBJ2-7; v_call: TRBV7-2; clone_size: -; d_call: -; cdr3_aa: CASSLTGLSYEQYF; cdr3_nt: TGTGCCAGCAGCTTGACAGGCCTCTCCTACGAGCAGTACTTC
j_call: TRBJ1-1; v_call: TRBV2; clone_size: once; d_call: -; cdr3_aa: CASTVDMNTEAFF; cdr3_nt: TGTGCCAGCACGGTCGATATGAACACTGAAGCTTTCTTT
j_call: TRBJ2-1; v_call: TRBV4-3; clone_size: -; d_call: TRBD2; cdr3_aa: CASSQVIAGYNNEQFF; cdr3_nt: TGCGCCAGCAGCCAAGTAATAGCGGGGTATAACAATGAGCAGTTCTTC
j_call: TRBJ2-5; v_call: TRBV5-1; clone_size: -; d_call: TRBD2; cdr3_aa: CASSPGTSGVRETQYF; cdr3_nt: TGCGCCAGCAGCCCAGGGACTAGCGGTGTGAGGGAGACCCAGTACTTC
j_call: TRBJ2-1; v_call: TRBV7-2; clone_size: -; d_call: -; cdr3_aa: CASSGGAGEQFF; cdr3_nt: TGTGCCAGCAGCGGGGGGGCCGGTGAGCAGTTCTTC
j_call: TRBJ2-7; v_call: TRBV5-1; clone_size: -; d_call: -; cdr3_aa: CASSLNRDHEQYF; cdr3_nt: TGCGCCAGCAGCTTGAACAGGGACCACGAGCAGTACTTC
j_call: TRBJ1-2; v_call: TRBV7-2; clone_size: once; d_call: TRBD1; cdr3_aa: CASSLGGTGVGGYTF; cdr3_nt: TGTGCCAGCAGCTTAGGTGGGACAGGGGTCGGTGGCTACACCTTC
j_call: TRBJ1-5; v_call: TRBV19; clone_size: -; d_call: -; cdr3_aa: CASRQYHSNQPQHF; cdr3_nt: TGTGCCAGTAGACAGTATCATAGCAATCAGCCCCAGCATTTT
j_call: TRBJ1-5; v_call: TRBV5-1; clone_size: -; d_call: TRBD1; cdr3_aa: CASSLVGGDQPQHF; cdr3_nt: TGCGCCAGCAGCTTGGTAGGGGGCGACCAGCCCCAGCATTTT
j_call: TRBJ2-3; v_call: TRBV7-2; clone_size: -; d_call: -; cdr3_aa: CASRISRGGPGTQYF; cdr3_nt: TGTGCCAGCAGAATTAGTAGGGGGGGCCCAGGTACGCAGTATTTT
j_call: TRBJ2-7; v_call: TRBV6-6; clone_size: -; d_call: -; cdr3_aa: CASGEDWDEQYF; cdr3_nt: TGTGCCAGCGGGGAGGATTGGGACGAGCAGTACTTC
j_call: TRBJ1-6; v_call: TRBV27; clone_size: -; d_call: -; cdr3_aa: CASSLSAGLYNSPLHF; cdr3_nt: TGTGCCAGCAGTTTATCGGCAGGCCTCTATAATTCACCCCTCCACTTT
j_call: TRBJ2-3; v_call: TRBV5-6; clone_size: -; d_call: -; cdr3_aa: CASSLLGQYTDTQYF; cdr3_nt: TGTGCCAGCAGCTTGTTGGGACAATACACAGATACGCAGTATTTT
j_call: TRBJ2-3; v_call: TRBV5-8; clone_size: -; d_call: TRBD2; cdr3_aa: CASSLFLAGESTDTQYF; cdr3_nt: TGTGCCAGCAGCTTGTTCCTAGCGGGGGAAAGCACAGATACGCAGTATTTT
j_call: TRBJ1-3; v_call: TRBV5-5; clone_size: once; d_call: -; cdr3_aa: CASSLATGQTSGNTIYF; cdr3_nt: TGTGCCAGCAGCTTAGCTACGGGACAAACCTCTGGAAACACCATATATTTT
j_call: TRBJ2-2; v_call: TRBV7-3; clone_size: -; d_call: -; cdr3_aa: CASLDTNTGELFF; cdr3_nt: TGTGCCAGTTTGGACACGAACACCGGGGAGCTGTTTTTT
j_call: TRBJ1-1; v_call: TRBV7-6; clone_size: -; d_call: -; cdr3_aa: CASSLGGDTEAFF; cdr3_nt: TGTGCCAGCAGCTTAGGGGGCGACACTGAAGCTTTCTTT
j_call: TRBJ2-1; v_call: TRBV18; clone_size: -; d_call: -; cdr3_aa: CASSPRTMSSYNEQFF; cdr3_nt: TGTGCCAGCTCACCCCGGACAATGAGCTCCTACAATGAGCAGTTCTTC
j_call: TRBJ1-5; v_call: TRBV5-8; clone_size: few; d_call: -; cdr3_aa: CASSLAGGIYQPQHF; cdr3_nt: TGTGCCAGCAGCTTGGCCGGCGGGATTTATCAGCCCCAGCATTTT
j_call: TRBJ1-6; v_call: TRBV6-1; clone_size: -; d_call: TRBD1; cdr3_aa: CASRRTGVDSPLHF; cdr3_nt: TGTGCCAGCAGGAGAACAGGGGTGGATTCACCCCTCCACTTT
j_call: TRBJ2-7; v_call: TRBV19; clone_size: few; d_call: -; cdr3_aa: CASSADSYEQYF; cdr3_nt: TGTGCCAGTAGCGCAGATTCCTACGAGCAGTACTTC
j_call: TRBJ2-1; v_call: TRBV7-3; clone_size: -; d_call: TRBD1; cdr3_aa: CASSSGQRSYNEQFF; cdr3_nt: TGTGCCAGCAGCTCGGGACAGAGGTCCTACAATGAGCAGTTCTTC
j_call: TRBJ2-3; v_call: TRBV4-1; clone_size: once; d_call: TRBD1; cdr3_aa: CASSQDQAGTGSTDTQYF; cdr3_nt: TGCGCCAGCAGCCAAGATCAAGCCGGGACAGGGAGCACAGATACGCAGTATTTT
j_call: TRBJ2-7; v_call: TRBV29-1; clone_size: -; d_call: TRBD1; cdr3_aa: CSVELGQGSSYEQYF; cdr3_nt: TGCAGCGTTGAACTGGGACAGGGGAGCTCCTACGAGCAGTACTTC
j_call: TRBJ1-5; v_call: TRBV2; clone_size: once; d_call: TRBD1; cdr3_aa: CASRAQGVVSNQPQHF; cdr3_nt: TGTGCCAGCAGGGCACAGGGGGTGGTTAGCAATCAGCCCCAGCATTTT
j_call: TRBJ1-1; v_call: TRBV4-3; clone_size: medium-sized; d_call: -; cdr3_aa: CASSQDRGPMNTEAFF; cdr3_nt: TGCGCCAGCAGCCAAGATAGGGGCCCGATGAACACTGAAGCTTTCTTT
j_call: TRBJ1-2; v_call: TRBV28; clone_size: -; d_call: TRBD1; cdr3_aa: CASSLRDRVDGYTF; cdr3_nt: TGTGCCAGCAGTTTAAGGGACAGGGTCGATGGCTACACCTTC
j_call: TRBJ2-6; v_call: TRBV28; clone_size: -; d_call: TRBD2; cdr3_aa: CASSLWRASGGNFSGANVLTF; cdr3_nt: TGTGCCAGCAGTTTATGGAGGGCTAGCGGGGGAAACTTCTCTGGGGCCAACGTCCTGACTTTC
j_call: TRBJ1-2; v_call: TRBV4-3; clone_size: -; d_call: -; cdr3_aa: CASSLMGGQDGYTF; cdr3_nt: TGCGCCAGCAGCCTGATGGGGGGGCAGGATGGCTACACCTTC
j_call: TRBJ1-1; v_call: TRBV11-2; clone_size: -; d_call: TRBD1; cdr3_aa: CASSLGQEGTEAFF; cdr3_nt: TGTGCCAGCAGCCTTGGACAGGAGGGGACTGAAGCTTTCTTT
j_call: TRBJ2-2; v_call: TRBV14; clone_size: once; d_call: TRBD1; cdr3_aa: CASSQRTGLNTGELFF; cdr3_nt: TGTGCCAGCAGTCAGAGGACAGGGTTAAACACCGGGGAGCTGTTTTTT
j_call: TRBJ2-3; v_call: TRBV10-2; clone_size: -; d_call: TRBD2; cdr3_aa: CASSESWVAGGPPDTQYF; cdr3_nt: TGCGCCAGCAGTGAGTCTTGGGTAGCGGGGGGGCCCCCAGATACGCAGTATTTT
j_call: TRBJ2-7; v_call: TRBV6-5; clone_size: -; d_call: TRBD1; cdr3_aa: CASSNRDRAYEQYF; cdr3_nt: TGTGCCAGCAGTAACCGGGACAGGGCCTACGAGCAGTACTTC
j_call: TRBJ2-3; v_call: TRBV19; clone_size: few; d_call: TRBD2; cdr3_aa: CASSMGHGGGDTQYF; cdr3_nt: TGTGCCAGTAGTATGGGTCACGGGGGGGGAGATACGCAGTATTTT
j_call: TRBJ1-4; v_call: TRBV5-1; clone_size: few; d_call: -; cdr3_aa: CASSREGATNEKLFF; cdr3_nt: TGCGCCAGCAGCCGGGAGGGAGCAACTAATGAAAAACTGTTTTTT
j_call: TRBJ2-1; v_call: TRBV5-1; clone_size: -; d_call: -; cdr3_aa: CASSWDSLGEQFF; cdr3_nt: TGCGCCAGCAGCTGGGACTCGCTGGGTGAGCAGTTCTTC
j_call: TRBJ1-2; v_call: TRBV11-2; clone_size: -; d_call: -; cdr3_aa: CASSLGAGGYGYTF; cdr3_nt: TGTGCCAGCAGCTTAGGGGCGGGGGGGTATGGCTACACCTTC
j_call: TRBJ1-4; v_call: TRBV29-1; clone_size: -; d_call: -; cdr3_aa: CSVDFEEKLFF; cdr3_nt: TGCAGCGTAGACTTTGAGGAAAAACTGTTTTTT
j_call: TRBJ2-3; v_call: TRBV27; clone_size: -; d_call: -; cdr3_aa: CASSFGHDTQYF; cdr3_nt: TGTGCCAGCAGTTTTGGGCACGATACGCAGTATTTT
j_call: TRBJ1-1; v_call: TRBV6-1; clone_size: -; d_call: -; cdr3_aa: CASSSDSGPRRGAFF; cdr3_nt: TGTGCCAGCAGTTCCGATTCCGGGCCCCGGCGAGGGGCTTTCTTT
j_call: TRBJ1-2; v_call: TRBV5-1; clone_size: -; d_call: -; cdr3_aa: CASSSGTSGGGEGYTF; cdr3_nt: TGCGCCAGCAGCTCGGGGACTTCGGGAGGTGGGGAAGGCTACACCTTC
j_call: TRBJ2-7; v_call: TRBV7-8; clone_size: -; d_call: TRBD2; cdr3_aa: CASSRIAGDSYEQYF; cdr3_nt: TGTGCCAGCAGCCGCATAGCGGGGGACTCCTACGAGCAGTACTTC
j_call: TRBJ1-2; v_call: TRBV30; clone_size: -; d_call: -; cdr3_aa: CAWSVDYF; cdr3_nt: TGTGCCTGGAGTGTCGACTACTTC
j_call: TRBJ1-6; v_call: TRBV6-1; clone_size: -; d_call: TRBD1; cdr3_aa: CASSERQGNNSPLHF; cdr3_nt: TGTGCCAGCAGTGAAAGACAGGGAAATAATTCACCCCTCCACTTT
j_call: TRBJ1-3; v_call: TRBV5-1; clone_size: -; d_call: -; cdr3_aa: CASSLAVSGNTIYF; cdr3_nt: TGCGCCAGCAGCTTGGCGGTCTCTGGAAACACCATATATTTT
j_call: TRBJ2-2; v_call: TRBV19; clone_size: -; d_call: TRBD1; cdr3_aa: CASSTKRTGGTGELFF; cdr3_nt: TGTGCCAGTAGTACCAAGAGGACAGGGGGTACCGGGGAGCTGTTTTTT
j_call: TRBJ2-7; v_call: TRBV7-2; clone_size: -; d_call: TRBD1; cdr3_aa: CASSTARQGTYEQYF; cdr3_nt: TGTGCCAGCAGCACCGCACGACAGGGAACCTACGAGCAGTACTTC
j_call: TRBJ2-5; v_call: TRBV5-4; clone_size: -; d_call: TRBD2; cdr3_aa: CASSWGFGGGQETQYF; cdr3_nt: TGTGCCAGCAGCTGGGGCTTTGGGGGGGGACAAGAGACCCAGTACTTC
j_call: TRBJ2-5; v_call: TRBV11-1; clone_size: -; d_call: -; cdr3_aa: CASRHGTKETQYF; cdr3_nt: TGTGCCAGCAGACACGGGACAAAAGAGACCCAGTACTTC
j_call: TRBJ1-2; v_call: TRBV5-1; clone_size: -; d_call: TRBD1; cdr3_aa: CASSPAGGGVYGYPF; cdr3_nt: TGCGCCAGCAGCCCTGCAGGGGGTGGAGTGTATGGCTACCCCTTC
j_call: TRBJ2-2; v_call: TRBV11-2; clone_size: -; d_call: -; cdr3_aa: CASSLVELNTGELFF; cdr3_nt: TGTGCCAGCAGCTTAGTCGAGCTCAACACCGGGGAGCTGTTTTTT
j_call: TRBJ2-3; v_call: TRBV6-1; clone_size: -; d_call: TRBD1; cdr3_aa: CASSPRQGLTDTQYF; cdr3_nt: TGTGCCAGCAGTCCCCGACAGGGCCTTACAGATACGCAGTATTTT
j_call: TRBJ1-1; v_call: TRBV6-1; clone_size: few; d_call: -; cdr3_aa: CASSEAGKGHRNTEAFF; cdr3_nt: TGTGCCAGCAGTGAAGCTGGAAAAGGACATCGGAACACTGAAGCTTTCTTT